This TCR beta chain emerged from a study of T cell responses to AZD1222 COVID-19 vaccine. Broader study findings: Distributed over spike, vaccine-associated CD4 TCRs predominated at 160-218 and 743-854.

This clone was counted once. Antigen: not known. Germline assignment: CDR1 SGHNT and CDR2 YYREEE (reference sequence). The CDR3 extends over 15 amino acids. With 1 base clipped from V and 4 bases from J, the junction kept 7 bases outside the gene matches. TCRdb keeps only in-frame clones here, not all; method: immunoSEQ multiplex PCR. The table lists 150,000 to 200,000 clones, around 90% of them singletons. The V and J genes are TRBV5-4 and TRBJ2-7; 8 bases are shared with TRBD2. The sequenced sample was peripheral blood, obtained on day 0 of MenACWY control vaccination. The sequence came from an adult in good health. DNA for the CDR3: TGTGCCAGCAGCTTGAGTTCGGGAGGGGAATACGAGCAGTACTTC. Its protein is CASSLSSGGEYEQYF.